These 5 T cell receptor beta chains were all obtained from the same sample, sequenced in a study of blood T cell repertoires in COVID-19 (dated by TCRdb to the early 2020s). Library prep was done by the immunoSEQ multiplex PCR assay. TCRdb mirrors the immuneACCESS table, restricted to in-frame sequences. Some clones are absent from its copies; in checked studies, under half trace to an unresolved V gene, and the reason for the others is unknown. The sample table shows 30,000 to 35,000 clones, and about 90% are seen once. The ten largest clones take up 13% to 15% of the sample. The sample comprised peripheral blood. Source of these receptors: a man in his sixties with active COVID-19.

The V gene is TRBV5-1, the J gene TRBJ2-5; 8 bases are a match to TRBD1. The CDR3 runs to 16 residues. Germline CDR1 and CDR2: SGHRS and YFSETQ. The V gene end was trimmed by 1 base and the J gene end by 5 bases; junction bases not matched to a gene: 10. The CDR3 DNA reads as TGCGCCAGCAGCTTGCCCCAGGGGGCGCAGGGGGAGACCCAGTACTTC. Protein product: CASSLPQGAQGETQYF. Full variable domain (rest looked up from reference TRBV5-1 and TRBJ2-5): KAGVTQTPRYLIKTRGQQVTLSCSPISGHRSVSWYQQTPGQGLQFLFEYFSETQRNKGNFPGRFSGRQFSNSRSEMNVSTLELGDSALYLCASSLPQGAQGETQYFGPGTRLLVL.

The chain employs TRBV6-1 and TRBJ2-4; D unresolved. V gave up 3 bases and J gave up 0 bases, with 9 bases separating them. The CDR3 has 15 amino acids. Germline V gene data show CDR1 as MNHNS and CDR2 as SASEGT. CDR3 DNA sequence: TGTGCCAGCAGTGACGTCTTCCTAGCCAAAAACATTCAGTACTTC. Its translation: CASSDVFLAKNIQYF.

This clone has a handful of counts. The chain has TRBV4-1 and TRBJ2-1; the match to TRBD2 covers 12 bases. With 3 bases clipped from V and 3 bases from J, the junction kept 3 bases outside the gene matches. Germline V lookup: CDR1 MGHRA, CDR2 YSYEKL. The CDR3 runs 16 residues. CDR3 loop: CASSQKTSGSYNEQFF. For the CDR3, the DNA is TGCGCCAGCAGCCAGAAGACTAGCGGGAGCTACAATGAGCAGTTCTTC.

The gene calls are TRBV7-8 and TRBJ2-1, with TRBD1 matching 8 bases. V was clipped by 5 bases and J by 5 bases; unmatched bases: 11. CDR3 length: 16 residues. The germline V gene has CDR1 SGHVS and CDR2 FQNEAQ. CDR3 nucleotide sequence: TGTGCCAGCAGCCCGAGAGACAGGGGTCGGGACAATGAGCAGTTCTTC. As protein: CASSPRDRGRDNEQFF.

The rearrangement joins TRBV19 to TRBJ1-2, with D uncertain. Germline CDR1 is LNHDA and CDR2 is SQIVND (reference sequence). V shed 0 bases and J shed 2 bases, with 4 bases lying between them. This CDR3 has 13 amino acids. This chain's CDR3 is CASSIDRNYGYTF. The CDR3 DNA reads TGTGCCAGTAGTATAGATCGGAACTATGGCTACACCTTC.